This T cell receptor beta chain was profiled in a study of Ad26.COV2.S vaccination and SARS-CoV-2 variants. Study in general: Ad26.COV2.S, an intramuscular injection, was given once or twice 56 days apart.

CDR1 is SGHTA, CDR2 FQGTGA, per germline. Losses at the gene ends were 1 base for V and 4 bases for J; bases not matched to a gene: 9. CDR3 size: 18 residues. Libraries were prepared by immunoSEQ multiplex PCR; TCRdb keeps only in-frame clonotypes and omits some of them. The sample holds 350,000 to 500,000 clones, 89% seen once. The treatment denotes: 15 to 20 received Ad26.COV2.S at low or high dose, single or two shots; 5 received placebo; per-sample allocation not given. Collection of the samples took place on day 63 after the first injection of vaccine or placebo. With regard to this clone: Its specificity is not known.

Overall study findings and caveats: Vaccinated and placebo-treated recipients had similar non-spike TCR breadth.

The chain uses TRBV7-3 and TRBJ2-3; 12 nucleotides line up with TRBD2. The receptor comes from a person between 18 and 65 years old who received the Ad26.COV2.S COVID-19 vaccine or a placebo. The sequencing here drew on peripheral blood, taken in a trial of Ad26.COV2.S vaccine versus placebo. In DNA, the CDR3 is TGTGCCAGCAGCTTAAGGGCTAGCGGGAGGGCTGCGGCAGATACGCAGTATTTT. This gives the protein CASSLRASGRAAADTQYF.